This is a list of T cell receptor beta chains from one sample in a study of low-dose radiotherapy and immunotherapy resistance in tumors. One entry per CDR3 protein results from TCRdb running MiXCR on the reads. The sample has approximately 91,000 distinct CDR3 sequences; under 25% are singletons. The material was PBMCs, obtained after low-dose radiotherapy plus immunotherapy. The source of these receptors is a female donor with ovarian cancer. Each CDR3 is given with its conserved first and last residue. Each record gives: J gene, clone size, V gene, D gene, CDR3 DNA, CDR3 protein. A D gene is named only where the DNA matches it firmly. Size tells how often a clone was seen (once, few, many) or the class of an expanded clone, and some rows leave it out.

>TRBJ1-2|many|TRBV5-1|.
TGCGCCAGCAGCCTCGACCCCACGGACAGAATACATGGCTACACCTTC
CASSLDPTDRIHGYTF
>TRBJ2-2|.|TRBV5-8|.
TGTGCCAGCAGCTCCCAGGGGGGGACGAACACCGGGGAGCTGTTTTTT
CASSSQGGTNTGELFF
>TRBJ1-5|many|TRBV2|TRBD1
TGTGCCAGCAGCGCGACAGGGAGTCAGCCCCAGCATTTT
CASSATGSQPQHF
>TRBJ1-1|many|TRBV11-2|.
TGTGCCAGCAGCTTCGGGGGGCCGGGTGAAGCTTTCTTT
CASSFGGPGEAFF
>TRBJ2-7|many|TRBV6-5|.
TGTGCCAGCAGCTACATCGTCGGATTACCCCGATACGAGCAGTACTTC
CASSYIVGLPRYEQYF
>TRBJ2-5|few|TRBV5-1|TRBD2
TGCGCCAGCAGCCCCAGACTAGCGGGGGGGCTATTTGGGACCCAGTACTTC
CASSPRLAGGLFGTQYF
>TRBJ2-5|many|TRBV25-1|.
TGTGCCAGCAGTGTGCCGTCCGGGACGGTGGATCGGGAGACCCAGTACTTC
CASSVPSGTVDRETQYF
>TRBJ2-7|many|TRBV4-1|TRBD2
TGCGCCAGCAGCCACATAACCGCTAGCGGGGGGTCAGGCTCCTACGAGCAGTACTTC
CASSHITASGGSGSYEQYF
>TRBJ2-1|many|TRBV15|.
TGTGCCACCAGCAGAAGAAACAATGAGCAGTTCTTC
CATSRRNNEQFF
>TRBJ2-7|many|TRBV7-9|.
TGTGCCAGCAGCTTAGCTTCGGGAATGATGACGGTAACCTACGAGCAGTACTTC
CASSLASGMMTVTYEQYF
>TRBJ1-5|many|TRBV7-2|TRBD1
TGTGCCAGCAGCTTAGAGGCAGGGGGATTCAATCAGCCCCAGCATTTT
CASSLEAGGFNQPQHF
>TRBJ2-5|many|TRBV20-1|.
TGCAGTGCTAGATCGGAGTGGGAGACCCAGTACTTC
CSARSEWETQYF
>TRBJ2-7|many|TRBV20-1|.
TGCAGTGCAAGGCGGGCAGGGAGCTCCTACGAGCAGTACTTC
CSARRAGSSYEQYF
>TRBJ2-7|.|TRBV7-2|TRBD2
TGTGCCAGCAGCCGGAGCGGGAAGTCCTACGAGCAGTACTTC
CASSRSGKSYEQYF
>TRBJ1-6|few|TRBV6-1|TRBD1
TGTGCCAGCAGTACCGGGACAGGGGGCTCCTATAATTCACCCCTCCACTTT
CASSTGTGGSYNSPLHF
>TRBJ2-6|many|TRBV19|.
TGTGCCAGTAGGGGGGGGGCCTCCTCTGGGGCCAACGTCCTGACTTTC
CASRGGASSGANVLTF
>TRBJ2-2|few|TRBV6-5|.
TGTGCCAGCACCGGGACGGCGAACACCGGGGAGCTGTTTTTT
CASTGTANTGELFF
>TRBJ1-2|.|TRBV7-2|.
TGTGCCAGCAGCCCGGGGGGGGGCCGGCAGGGGGGCTACACCTTC
CASSPGGGRQGGYTF
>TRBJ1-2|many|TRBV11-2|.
TGTGCCAGCAGCCACGACGAGTGGGGCTACACCTTC
CASSHDEWGYTF
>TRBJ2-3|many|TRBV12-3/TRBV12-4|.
TGTGCCAGCACCTTAGGGAGCACTATTGTTACGCAGTATTTT
CASTLGSTIVTQYF
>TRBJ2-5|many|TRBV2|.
TGTGCCAGCAGGGTGTCCCAGACCCAGTACTTC
CASRVSQTQYF
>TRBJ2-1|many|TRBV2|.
TGTGCCAGCAGTGACACTGTGACTAGTCTCTACAATGAGCAGTTCTTC
CASSDTVTSLYNEQFF
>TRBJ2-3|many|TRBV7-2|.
TGTGCCAGCAGCCGAGGACAGTTCTCAGATACGCAGTATTTT
CASSRGQFSDTQYF
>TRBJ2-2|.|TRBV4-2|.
TGTGCCAGCAGCCCCTCAGGGAACACCGGGGAGCTGTTTTTT
CASSPSGNTGELFF
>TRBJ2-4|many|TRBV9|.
TGTGCCAGCAGCGTAGTGCAGGGCGACCTAGCCAAAAACATTCAGTACTTC
CASSVVQGDLAKNIQYF
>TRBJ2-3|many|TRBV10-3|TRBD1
TGTTCAACCCAATACGGGACAGGATACGATACGCAGTATTTT
CSTQYGTGYDTQYF
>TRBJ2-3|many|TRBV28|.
TGTGCCAGCAGTCCGTCGGGAAGTAGCACAGATACGCAGTATTTT
CASSPSGSSTDTQYF
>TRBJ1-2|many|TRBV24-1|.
TGTGCCACCAGGCCCAGTCGCCGTGGCGGCTACACCTTC
CATRPSRRGGYTF
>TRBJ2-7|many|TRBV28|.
TGTGCCAGCAGTTTATCCGCCCAGGGAAGGGGCGAGCAGTACTTC
CASSLSAQGRGEQYF
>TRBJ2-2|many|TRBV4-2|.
TGTGCCAGCAGCCAAGTTTCATTAGCGGCGAACACCGGGGAGCTGTTTTTT
CASSQVSLAANTGELFF
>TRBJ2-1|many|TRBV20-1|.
TGCAGTGCTAGTGTGCTCGGGAATCAGTTCTTC
CSASVLGNQFF
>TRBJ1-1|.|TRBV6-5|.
TGTGCCAGCAGTTCCTTGCCGAAATTTGGGGGGGCAATCGACACTGAAGCTTTCTTT
CASSSLPKFGGAIDTEAFF
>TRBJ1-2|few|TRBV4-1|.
TGCGCCAGCAGCCAAGACGGCGGAAGAAACTATGGCTACACCTTC
CASSQDGGRNYGYTF
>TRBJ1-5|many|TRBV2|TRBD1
TGTGCCAGCAGTGACCTTGGGACAGGGGCTCGGAGCAATCAGCCCCAGCATTTT
CASSDLGTGARSNQPQHF
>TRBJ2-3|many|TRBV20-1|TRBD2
TGCAGTGCACGGACTAGCGGGGGGTTATATACGCAGTATTTT
CSARTSGGLYTQYF
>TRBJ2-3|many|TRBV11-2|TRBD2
TGTGCCAGCAGCTCGAGACCGGGACAGAGGACTAGCGGGCGGGATACGCAGTATTTT
CASSSRPGQRTSGRDTQYF
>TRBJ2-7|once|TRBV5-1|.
TGCGCCAGCAGCTTTGGGACATCCTACGAGCAGTACTTC
CASSFGTSYEQYF
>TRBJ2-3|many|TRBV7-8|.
TGTGCCAGCAGCACTCTAGGGCGGGGGCCTGCAGATACGCAGTATTTT
CASSTLGRGPADTQYF
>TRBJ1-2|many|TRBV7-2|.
TGTGCCAGCAGCCGCGGGACCGCCTGGGACTATGGCTACACCTTC
CASSRGTAWDYGYTF
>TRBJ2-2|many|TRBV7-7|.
TGTGCTAGCAGCTTATCCCCGAACACCGGGGAGCTGTTTTTT
CASSLSPNTGELFF
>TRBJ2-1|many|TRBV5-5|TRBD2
TGTGCCAGCAGCGGGATAGCGGGGGGGGGCGATGAGCAGTTCTTC
CASSGIAGGGDEQFF
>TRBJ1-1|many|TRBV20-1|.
TGCAGTGCTAGTCAGGGGACTACTGAAGCTTTCTTT
CSASQGTTEAFF
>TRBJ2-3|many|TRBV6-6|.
TGTGCCAGCAGTCCCGCCAGTTTCACAGATACGCAGTATTTT
CASSPASFTDTQYF
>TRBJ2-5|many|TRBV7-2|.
TGTGCCAGCAGCTTAGCGGGGGTCCAAGAGACCCAGTACTTC
CASSLAGVQETQYF
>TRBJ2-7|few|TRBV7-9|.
TGTGCCAGCAGCCTTACGCAGGTCCAATACGAGCAGTACTTC
CASSLTQVQYEQYF
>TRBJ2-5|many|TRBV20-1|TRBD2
TGCAGTGCCGCTGGACAGCTAGCGGGAGTTTTGGAGACCCAGTACTTC
CSAAGQLAGVLETQYF
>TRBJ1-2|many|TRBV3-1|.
TGTGCCAGCAGCCGAGCGGACAGTAACTATGGCTACACCTTC
CASSRADSNYGYTF
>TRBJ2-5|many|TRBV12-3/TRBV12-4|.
TGTGCCAGCAGTCCGCCCTCCGGAGGGTATCGGGGAGGAGGGACCCAGTACTTC
CASSPPSGGYRGGGTQYF
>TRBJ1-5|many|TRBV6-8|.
TGTGCCAGCAGTGCTCTGGGCAGCAATCAGCCCCAGCATTTT
CASSALGSNQPQHF
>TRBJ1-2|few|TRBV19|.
TGTGCCAGTAATCAAGGCTACGAAACTAACTATGGCTACACCTTC
CASNQGYETNYGYTF
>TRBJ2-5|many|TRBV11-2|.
TGTGCCAGCAGCCCGGGCGGGGGCACGGGGACCCAGTACTTC
CASSPGGGTGTQYF
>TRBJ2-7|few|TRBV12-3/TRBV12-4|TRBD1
TGTGCCAGCAGTTTCCGCCGCCTGGGGACAGGGGGCTACGAGCAGTACTTC
CASSFRRLGTGGYEQYF
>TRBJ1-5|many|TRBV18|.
TGTGCCAGCTCACCAGGATTCGGGGATAGCAATCAGCCCCAGCATTTT
CASSPGFGDSNQPQHF
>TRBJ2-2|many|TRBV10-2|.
TGCGCCAGCTCCTTGGTCGACAGCGGGGAGCTGTTTTTT
CASSLVDSGELFF